This T cell receptor beta chain was found in a study of OX40 agonist ivuxolimab in advanced cancers. Whole-study context: Patients undergoing dose escalation presented with hepatocellular carcinoma, melanoma, renal cell or head and neck cancer. Two patients with cutaneous melanoma and one with hepatocellular carcinoma, three in total, showed partial responses. Having had anti-PD-1, anti-PD-L1 or anti-CTLA-4 therapy before was allowed, and roughly 40% had some.

This clone was seen more than once but under ten times. People who had autoimmune disease history or systemic immunosuppression were excluded. Repertoires were generated with immunoSEQ multiplex PCR, while TCRdb's copy carries only in-frame clones and drops some. Of 50,000 to 65,000 clones in the sample, roughly four fifths are singletons; the top ten hold over 0.6%. V lost 4 bases and J lost 8, with 9 bases in between. Germline V CDR1 and CDR2: MNHNS, SASEGT. The CDR3 runs 13 residues. This TCR was sampled from an adult with an advanced solid tumor such as melanoma, head and neck, liver or kidney cancer. Sequences were derived from CD4+ or CD8+ T cells sorted from blood, sampled in a trial of the OX40 agonist ivuxolimab. The V gene is TRBV6-1, the J gene TRBJ1-6; D is unclear. CDR3 DNA sequence: TGTGCCAGCAGTGGAGATATCGATTCACCCCTCCACTTT. This sequence encodes CASSGDIDSPLHF.